This TCR beta chain was retrieved from a study of coeliac disease. Study-wide points: Lower clonality than controls marked TRB and TRG repertoires from active celiac intraepithelial and lamina propria samples.

This clone has just a few counts. Its antigen is undetermined. The protocol was immunoSEQ multiplex PCR, while the TCRdb copy is restricted to in-frame clones and leaves out a portion. This sample has more than 6,500 clones, with approximately 70% found just once. The CDR3 runs to 13 residues. Germline V gene data show CDR1 as LNHDA and CDR2 as SQIVND (reference sequence). Trimming cost V 6 bases and J 2 bases, with 10 bases left between them. The receptor was derived from a woman aged 18 to 35 with active celiac disease. Material for sequencing was lamina propria lymphocytes from the gut. This chain joins TRBV19 and TRBJ1-1, with D uncertain. The CDR3 DNA follows: TGTGCCAGTAGCTACACTAGAAACACTGAAGCTTTCTTT. Protein: CASSYTRNTEAFF.